This TCR beta chain was recovered during a study of blood T cell repertoires in COVID-19. Study at large: There were acute and convalescent COVID-19 samples, and they came from the United States, Italy and Spain. Sources were T cells, B-cell-depleted T cells, or PBMCs; the material itself was cDNA or gDNA.

CDR1 and CDR2 from the germline V gene are SNHLY and FYNNEI. The J segment lost 5 bases and the V segment lost 2 bases, leaving 10 bases of the junction unmatched. The CDR3 runs to 16 residues. Generated by immunoSEQ multiplex PCR, the TCRdb table keeps only in-frame clones and is missing some. The table lists about 390,000 clones, roughly 86% of them singletons, with roughly 2.1% in the top ten. The rearrangement links TRBV2 to TRBJ2-5; TRBD2 aligns across 8 bases. The origin of this receptor is a woman between 55 and 75 years old with COVID-19, enrolled during active disease. Sequenced input: peripheral blood. CDR3 region: CASSEYVGGAGETQYF. CDR3 sequence (DNA): TGTGCCAGCAGTGAATATGTCGGGGGGGCCGGGGAGACCCAGTACTTC.